This T cell receptor beta chain originates from a study of T cells in Graves' hyperthyroidism and ophthalmopathy. Points from the study as a whole: Blood shared most expanded thyroid clonotypes above 0.001. Stable hyperthyroidism was separated from ophthalmopathy by a model based on 13 V-J features.

Among ophthalmopathy patients, the Clinical Activity Score reached at least 3, the NOSPECS grade reached at least 4, and duration remained under 3 months. Ten or more counts support this clonotype. Its antigen remains unidentified. In germline, CDR1 is KGHDR, CDR2 SFDVKD. The CDR3 is made up of 17 amino acids. V lost 0 bases and J lost 0; bases outside the gene matches: 1. From RNA transcripts, TCR beta CDR3 regions were amplified. RT-PCR in the first round (using the HTBI primer set) targeted the TCR CDR3. TCRdb fed the multiplex PCR reads into MiXCR, producing one record per CDR3 protein. Here the sample spans roughly 240,000 distinct CDR3 sequences, about 15% being singletons.

The sequence came from a woman in her late teens or twenties with Graves' ophthalmopathy. The rearrangement links TRBV24-1 to TRBJ2-1; the match to TRBD2 covers 10 bases. The sample comprised blood. This CDR3 is CATSDLSSGSSYNEQFF. For the CDR3, the DNA is TGTGCCACCAGTGATTTGTCTAGCGGGAGCTCCTACAATGAGCAGTTCTTC.